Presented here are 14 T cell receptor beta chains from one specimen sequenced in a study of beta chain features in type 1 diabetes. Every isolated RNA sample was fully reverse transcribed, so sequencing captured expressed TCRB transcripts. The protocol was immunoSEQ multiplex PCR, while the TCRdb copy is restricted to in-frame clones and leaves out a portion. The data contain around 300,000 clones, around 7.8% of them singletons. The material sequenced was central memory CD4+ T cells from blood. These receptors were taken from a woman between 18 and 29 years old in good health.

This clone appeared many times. The CDR3 nucleotides are TGTGCCAGCAGCTTAGGTGGCGGGAGGGCCACCGGGGAGCTGTTTTTT. The encoded protein is CASSLGGGRATGELFF. V is TRBV7-9 and J is TRBJ2-2, with 9 bases lining up with TRBD2. The CDR3 loop spans 16 amino acids. Germline loops: CDR1 SEHNR, CDR2 FQNEAQ (reference sequence). V was clipped by 1 base and J by 4 bases; unmatched bases: 4.

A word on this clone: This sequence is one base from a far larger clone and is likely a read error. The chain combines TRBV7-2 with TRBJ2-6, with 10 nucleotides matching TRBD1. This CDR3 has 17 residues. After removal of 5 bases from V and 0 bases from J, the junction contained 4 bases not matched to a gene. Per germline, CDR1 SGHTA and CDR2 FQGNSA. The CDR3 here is CASSAGQGDSGANVLTF. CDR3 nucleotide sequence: TGTGCCAGCAGCGCCGGACAGGGGGACTCTGGGGCCAACGTCCTGACTTTC.

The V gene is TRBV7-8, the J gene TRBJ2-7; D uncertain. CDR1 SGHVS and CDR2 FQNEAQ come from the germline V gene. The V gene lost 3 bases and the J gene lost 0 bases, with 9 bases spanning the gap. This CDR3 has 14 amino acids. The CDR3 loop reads CASSFSRSSYEQYV. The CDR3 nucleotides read TGTGCCAGCAGCTTTAGTCGGAGCTCCTACGAGCAGTACGTC.

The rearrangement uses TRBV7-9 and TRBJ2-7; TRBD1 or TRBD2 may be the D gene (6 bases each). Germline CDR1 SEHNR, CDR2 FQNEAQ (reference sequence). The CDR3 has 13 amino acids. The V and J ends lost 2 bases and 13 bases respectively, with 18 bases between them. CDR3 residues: CASSLRGDDLFYF. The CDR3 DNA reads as TGTGCCAGCAGCTTAAGGGGGGACGACCTGTTTTACTTC.

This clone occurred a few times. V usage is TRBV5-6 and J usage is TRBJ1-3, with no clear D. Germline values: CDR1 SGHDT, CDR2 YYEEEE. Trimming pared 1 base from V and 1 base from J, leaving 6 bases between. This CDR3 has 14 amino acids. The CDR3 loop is CASSLTDSGNTIYF. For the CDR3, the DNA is TGTGCCAGCAGCTTGACGGATTCTGGAAACACCATATATTTT.

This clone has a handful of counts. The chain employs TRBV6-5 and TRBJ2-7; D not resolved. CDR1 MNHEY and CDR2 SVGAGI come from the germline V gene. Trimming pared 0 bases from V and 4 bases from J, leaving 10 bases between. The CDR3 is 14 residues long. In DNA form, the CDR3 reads TGTGCCAGCAGTTACTCTTTTGGCGGATACGAGCAGTACTTC. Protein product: CASSYSFGGYEQYF.

CDR3 in amino acids: CASSSRADHIQYF. The DNA of the CDR3 is TGTGCCAGCAGCTCTCGGGCCGACCACATTCAGTACTTC. The chain joins TRBV7-9 to TRBJ2-4; D call uncertain. The V end was cut by 4 bases, the J end by 8 bases, with 12 bases between. Germline V gene data show CDR1 as SEHNR and CDR2 as FQNEAQ (reference sequence). This CDR3 is built from 13 residues. The full variable domain, completed using reference TRBV7-9 and TRBJ2-4, is DTGVSQNPRHKITKRGQNVTFRCDPISEHNRLYWYRQTLGQGPEFLTYFQNEAQLEKSRLLSDRFSAERPKGSFSTLEIQRTEQGDSAMYLCASSSRADHIQYFGAGTRLSVL.

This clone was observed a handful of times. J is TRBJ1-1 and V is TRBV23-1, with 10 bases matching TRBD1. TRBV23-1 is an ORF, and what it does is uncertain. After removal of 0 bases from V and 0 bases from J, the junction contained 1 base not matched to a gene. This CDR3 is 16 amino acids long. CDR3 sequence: CASSQSGQGLNTEAFF. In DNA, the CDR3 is TGCGCCAGCAGTCAATCGGGACAGGGGTTGAACACTGAAGCTTTCTTT.

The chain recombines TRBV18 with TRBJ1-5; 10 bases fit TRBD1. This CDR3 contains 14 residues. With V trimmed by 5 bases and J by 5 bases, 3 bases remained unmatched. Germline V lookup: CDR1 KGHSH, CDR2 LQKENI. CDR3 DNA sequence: TGTGCCAGCTCAGCCGGGACAGGGGATCAGCCCCAGCATTTT. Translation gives CASSAGTGDQPQHF. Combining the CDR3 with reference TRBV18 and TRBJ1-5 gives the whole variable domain NAGVMQNPRHLVRRRGQEARLRCSPMKGHSHVYWYRQLPEEGLKFMVYLQKENIIDESGMPKERFSAEFPKEGPSILRIQQVVRGDSAAYFCASSAGTGDQPQHFGDGTRLSIL.

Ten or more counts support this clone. The DNA for the CDR3 is TGTGCCAGCAGCGTGGAGAAGCGGGCCATCACAGATACGCAGTATTTT. Protein product: CASSVEKRAITDTQYF. The rearrangement links TRBV9 to TRBJ2-3, with D tentatively TRBD2 (6 bases). CDR3 length: 16 amino acids. CDR1 and CDR2 from the germline V gene are SGDLS and YYNGEE. With 2 bases removed from V and 2 bases from J, the gap between germline ends came to 15 bases.

Here the CDR3 reads CASSLPPLAGAGNEQFF. In DNA form, the CDR3 reads TGTGCCAGCAGCTTGCCCCCTTTGGCGGGAGCAGGGAATGAGCAGTTCTTC. The genes are TRBV11-3 and TRBJ2-1; 7 bases fit TRBD2. J gave up 7 bases and V 3 bases, and 15 bases lay outside the gene matches. Germline CDR1 reads SGHNT; CDR2 reads YENEEA. There are 17 residues in the CDR3.

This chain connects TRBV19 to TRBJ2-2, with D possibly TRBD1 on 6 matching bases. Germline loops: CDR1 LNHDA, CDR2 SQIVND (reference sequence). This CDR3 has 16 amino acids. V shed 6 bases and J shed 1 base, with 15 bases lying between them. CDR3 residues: CASRLQGRVNTGELFF. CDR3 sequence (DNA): TGTGCCAGTAGGCTACAGGGACGGGTGAACACCGGGGAGCTGTTTTTT.

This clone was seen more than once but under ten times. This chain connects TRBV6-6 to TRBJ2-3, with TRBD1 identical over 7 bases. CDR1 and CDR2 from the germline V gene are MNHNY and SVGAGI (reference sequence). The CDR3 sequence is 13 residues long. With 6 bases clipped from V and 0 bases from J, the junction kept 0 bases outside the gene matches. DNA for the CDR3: TGTGCCAGCAGGACAGGGAGCACAGATACGCAGTATTTT. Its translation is CASRTGSTDTQYF.

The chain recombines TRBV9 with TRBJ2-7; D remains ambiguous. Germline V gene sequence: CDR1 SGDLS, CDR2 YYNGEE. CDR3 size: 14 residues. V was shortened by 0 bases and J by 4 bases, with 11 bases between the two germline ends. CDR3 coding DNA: TGTGCCAGCAGCGTAGATCCATATCAGTACGAGCAGTACTTC. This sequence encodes CASSVDPYQYEQYF.